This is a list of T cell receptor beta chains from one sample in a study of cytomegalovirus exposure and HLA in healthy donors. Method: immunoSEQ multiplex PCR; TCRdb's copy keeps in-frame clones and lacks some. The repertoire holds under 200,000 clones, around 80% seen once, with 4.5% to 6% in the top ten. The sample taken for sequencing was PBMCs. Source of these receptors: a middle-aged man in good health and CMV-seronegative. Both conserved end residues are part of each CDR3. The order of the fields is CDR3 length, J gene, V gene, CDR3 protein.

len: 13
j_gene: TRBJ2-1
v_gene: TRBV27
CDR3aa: CASSSGGRNEQFF

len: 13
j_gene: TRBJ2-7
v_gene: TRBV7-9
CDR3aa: CASSSSSGYEQYF

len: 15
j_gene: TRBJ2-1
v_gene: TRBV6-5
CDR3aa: CASSTGGSGRAGQFF

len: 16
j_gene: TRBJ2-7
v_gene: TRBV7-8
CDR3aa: CASSSWPGTVSYEQYF

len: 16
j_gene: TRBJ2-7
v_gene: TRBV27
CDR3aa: CASSFSLTSGDYEQYF

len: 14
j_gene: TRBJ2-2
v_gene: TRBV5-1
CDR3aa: CASRDDRGIGELFF

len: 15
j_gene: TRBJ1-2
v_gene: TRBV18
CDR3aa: CASSPLPGGFDGYTF

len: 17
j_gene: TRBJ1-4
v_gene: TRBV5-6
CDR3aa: CASSLYTGTVPNEKLFF

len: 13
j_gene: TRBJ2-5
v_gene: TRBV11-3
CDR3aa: CASSLGVWETQYF

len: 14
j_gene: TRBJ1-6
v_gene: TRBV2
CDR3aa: CASSGGSGGSPLHF

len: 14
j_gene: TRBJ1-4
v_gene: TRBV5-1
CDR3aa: CASTHRDRDEKLFF

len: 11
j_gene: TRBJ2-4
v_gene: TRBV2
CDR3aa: CASSESYIQYF

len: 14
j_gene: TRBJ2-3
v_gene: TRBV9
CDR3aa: CASSPGQGLDTQYF

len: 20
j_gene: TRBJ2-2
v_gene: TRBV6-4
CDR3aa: CASRTCRRARGAGGTGELFF

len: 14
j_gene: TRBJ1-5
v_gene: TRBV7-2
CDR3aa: CASRGQAINQPQHF

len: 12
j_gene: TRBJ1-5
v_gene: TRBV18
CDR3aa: CASSPFDQPQHF

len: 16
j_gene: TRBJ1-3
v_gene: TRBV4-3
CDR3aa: CASSQGTSRSGNTIYF

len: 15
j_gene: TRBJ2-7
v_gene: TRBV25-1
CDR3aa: CASREWTGISYEQYF

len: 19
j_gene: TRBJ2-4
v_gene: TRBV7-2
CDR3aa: CASSLANPRGFRTKNIQYF

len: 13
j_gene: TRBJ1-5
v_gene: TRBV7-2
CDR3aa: CASSLMTGEPQHF

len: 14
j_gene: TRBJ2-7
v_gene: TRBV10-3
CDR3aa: CAISGDRGPYEQYF

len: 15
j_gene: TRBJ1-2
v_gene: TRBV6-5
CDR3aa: CASTNSRWGGDGYTF

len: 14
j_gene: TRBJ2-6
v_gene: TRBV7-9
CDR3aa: CASSSTEGANVLTF

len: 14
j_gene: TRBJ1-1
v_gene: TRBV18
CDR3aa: CASSPQGLNTEAFF

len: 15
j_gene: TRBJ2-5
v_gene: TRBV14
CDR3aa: CASSQDGTFQETQYF

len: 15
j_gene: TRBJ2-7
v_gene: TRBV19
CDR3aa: CASTPHPGQGREQYF